This T cell receptor beta chain was profiled in a study of blood T cells in healthy people across ages (dated by TCRdb to the mid-2010s). Concerning the study at large: In model experiments, roughly one uniquely barcoded TCR beta cDNA molecule per two T cells was captured by template switching. Age-related changes in TCR beta repertoire diversity were measured in the study by deep sequencing normalized with unique cDNA molecular identifiers. Four age groups were formed from the donors: young (average approximately 15 years), middle-aged (around 41), aged (around 62) and long-lived (82). Donors of different ages were randomly distributed across sequencing lanes to avoid experimental bias. Two additional independent replicas of 1 million unique cDNA reads from the same blood draw were analyzed for two donors (one aged 18 to 30 and one aged 80 or older).

This clonotype came up a few times. Its antigen is not yet known. No base qualities exist here, and no much larger clone lies one base off it. The germline V gene encodes CDR1 SGDLS and CDR2 YYNGEE. The CDR3 numbers 13 residues from cysteine through phenylalanine. This entry keeps only the CDR3 DNA: 39 bases, framed from base 1. From V the trimming removes 3 bases and from J it removes 7 bases, while the gene matches leave 6 bases of the junction unaccounted for. The approximately 39 donors, aged roughly 6 to 95 years, were systemically healthy Caucasian individuals from Russia. Each donor gave ten milliliters of peripheral blood, collected into EDTA-treated Vacutainer tubes. Ficoll-Paque density-gradient centrifugation was used to isolate PBMCs, with at least 7 million obtained per sample. Total RNA, at least 5 micrograms per sample, was extracted from PBMCs with Trizol reagent. For every donor, flow cytometry on a PBMC aliquot measured the percentage of naive CD45RAhigh/CD27high T cells.

Study-wide findings and limitations: Compared with the aged group, more naive CD4+ T cells, fewer expanded clones and increased TCR diversity were shown by the long-lived group, suggesting age selection. Observed TCR beta diversity per million T cells fell roughly linearly with age, and a significant reduction was already apparent by age roughly 41. Observed TCR beta diversity correlated strongly with the percentage of naive T cells measured by flow cytometry. Total diversity estimates from one million sequenced T cells were considered lower bounds and underestimates. Bulk unsorted PBMC profiling prevented conclusive comparison of naive and antigen-experienced compartments. Because donor CMV infection status was unknown, age-related changes in expanded clonotypes were potentially confounded.

Library generation was performed with 5' RACE. For sequencing, an Illumina HiSeq 2500 was employed. A second about 7 to 11 cycle PCR used a sample-barcoded 5' primer and a J-beta primer mix. A template-switch 5' adaptor carrying 12 random nucleotides introduced a unique molecular identifier onto each TCR beta cDNA molecule. At least 3 million CDR3-containing paired-end reads were obtained from each sample. First-strand cDNA synthesis was performed from all RNA using the Mint cDNA synthesis kit, with priming by a TRBC-specific oligonucleotide. Following uracil-DNA glycosylase treatment, a first 18-cycle PCR with universal primers M1SS and BC2_uni_R was performed on all cDNA. Under the source paper's analysis protocol: For normalization, 1 million high-quality reads were randomly selected from each sample, with every read carrying a distinct molecular identifier. Reads sharing molecular identifiers were discarded rather than binned into consensus sequences. MiTCR, set to a Q25 quality threshold and the strictest error-elimination algorithm, was used for CDR3 identification, clonotype clustering and error correction. A nonparametric unseen species model using Euler transformation provided a lower-bound estimate of total TCR beta diversity. TCRdb reprocessing: public reads trimmed at Q25 with fastp, clones called with MiXCR, in-frame beta chains kept. Identical CDR3 proteins give one entry, which carries the most common genes and DNA. Here the V and J calls rest on TCRdb's processing, not on the authors' analysis. A total of roughly 900,000 distinct CDR3 sequences appear in this sample, roughly 26% of them only once. The top ten constitute approximately 15% of the sample.

The chain uses TRBV9 and TRBJ1-2; 7 of the junction bases match TRBD1. The receptor was derived from a woman aged 80 or over in good health. Material: blood. The DNA sequence is as follows: TGTGCCAGCAGCGAGGGGGCTTCAGTTGGCTACACCTTC. Protein translation: CASSEGASVGYTF.